This T cell receptor (beta chain) stems from a study of monozygotic twins with inflammatory bowel disease (dated by TCRdb to the late 2010s). With regard to the full study: A total of 28 monozygotic twin pairs were included in the full study, comprising nine German pairs (four IBD-concordant, five IBD-discordant) and 19 IBD-discordant Danish pairs. Disease-associated traits were sought mainly through comparisons between IBD patients and their genetically identical healthy co-twins within discordant pairs. Each individual had, on average, about 151 000 unique TCRalpha sequences and 181 000 unique TCRbeta sequences available for analysis.

The protocol used for the library was 5' RACE. Each TCR library was prepared from about 4,000 ng of total RNA. For each sample, cDNA was synthesized in eight separate reactions using SMARTScribe reverse transcriptase. During cDNA synthesis, unique molecular identifiers containing a 6-nucleotide sample barcode were introduced by template switching. Amplification of TCRalpha and TCRbeta cDNA involved two nested PCRs of approximately 16 and 10 cycles, and each PCR was followed by bead purification. Before amplification, the cDNA was treated with uracil DNA-glycosylase and purified using the QIAquick PCR purification kit. The second PCR added Illumina TruSeq-compatible adapters along with sample-specific barcodes. TapeStation and Qubit were used to check library quality and concentration, and approximately 5.5 ng of each library went into the pool. The pooled libraries were sequenced with 2 x 100 bp reads and custom sequencing primers on an Illumina HiSeq2500 single-index Rapid Run. The original pipeline was this. MiGEC version 1.2.6 was used for UMI-based consensus assembly to correct PCR and sequencing errors. MiXCR version 2.1.1 was used to carry out V(D)J alignment, clonotype assembly and CDR3 extraction. To normalise gene usage, clonotype sharing and MAIT/NKT TCR abundance, the analysis used the top 1000, 10 000 and 20 000 clonotypes per sample. After downsampling to 27 000 UMIs, diversity was calculated as the inverse Simpson index using the vegan R package. Paired Mann-Whitney U tests were applied to discordant twin pairs, with Benjamini-Hochberg correction for multiple testing. One entry per CDR3 protein sequence results from the TCRdb reprocessing of the reads, with DNA left out. V and J calls and clone size were set by TCRdb, not the authors. The sample's clone listing holds 300,000 to 400,000 distinct CDR3 sequences. 2.5% to 3% of the sample is held by the ten biggest clonotypes.

From the germline V gene (reference sequence), CDR1 is SEHNR and CDR2 is FQNEAQ. The cysteine opens and the phenylalanine closes a CDR3 of 14 amino acids. There is no recorded DNA. Broader findings and caveats from the paper: Because patients were on differing immunosuppressive treatments, the repertoires may have picked up extra background noise and inter-individual variability. IBD patients shared fewer clonotypes with other individuals than healthy twins did, most markedly in patients showing signs of disease activity. No difference in repertoire similarity was observed between concordant and discordant twins, possibly owing to limited statistical power. The analysis was unable to tell apart different T cell subtypes. No single strong signal or clonotype linked to IBD turned up in the results, so the idea that one exists was not supported. Measured by the inverse Simpson index, TCRbeta repertoire diversity was lower in IBD patients than in their healthy co-twins.

As for this clonotype: This clone's antigen is unknown.

From each donor, an approximately 2.4 ml peripheral blood sample was collected into PAXgene tubes and kept at -80 degrees C. Without T cell sorting, total RNA was isolated from whole blood using the PAXgene blood miRNA kit on an automated QIAcube. Peripheral blood from monozygotic twin pairs who were concordant or discordant for inflammatory bowel disease underwent deep TCRalpha and TCRbeta repertoire profiling using unique molecular barcoding. Smoking habits were recorded for all twin pairs, with individuals classified as current, former or never smokers. The V and J genes are TRBV7-9 and TRBJ2-7; the D call from TCRdb, TRBD1, cannot be confirmed without DNA. Sequenced input: blood. This clonotype originated in a human donor with ulcerative colitis or Crohn's disease, or a healthy co-twin of an affected twin (not recorded which). CDR3 protein: CASSRDGTRYEQYF.